The 21 T cell receptor beta chains presented below share a single source sample, sequenced in a study of blood T cells in healthy people across ages. Through a sample-barcoded 5' primer and a J-beta primer mix, a second PCR was run for roughly 6 to 12 cycles. In TCRdb, the 5' RACE reads were re-called with MiXCR into one record per CDR3 protein. Here the sample spans fewer than 1.5 million distinct CDR3 sequences, roughly 40% being singletons. Sequencing was carried out using blood. The receptors were gathered from a woman younger than 35 in good health.

This chain connects TRBV29-1 to TRBJ2-7, with a tentative D call TRBD2 (6 bases). The CDR3 sequence is 14 residues long. The germline V gene has CDR1 SQVTM and CDR2 ANQGSEA. Trimming cost V 6 bases and J 0 bases, with 15 bases left between them. CDR3 sequence (DNA): TGCAGCGTAGTTCCGGGAGTGGTCTCCTACGAGCAGTACTTC. Its translation: CSVVPGVVSYEQYF.

This clonotype was found a few times. The chain couples TRBV9 to TRBJ2-3; 7 bases match TRBD2. The CDR3 is 14 residues long. Looked up from germline, CDR1 is SGDLS and CDR2 is YYNGEE. V lost 4 bases to trimming and J lost 2 bases; unmatched junction nucleotides: 4. CDR3: CASSPGTTTDTQYF. The DNA of the CDR3 is TGTGCCAGCAGCCCCGGGACTACCACAGATACGCAGTATTTT.

This chain's CDR3 is CACQQGFDEQYF. The CDR3 DNA sequence: TGTGCCTGCCAGCAGGGCTTCGACGAGCAGTACTTC. The V gene is TRBV28, the J gene TRBJ2-7, with TRBD1 as a possible D gene (5 bases). V lost 11 bases to trimming and J lost 5 bases, with 16 bases between them. Germline V lookup: CDR1 MDHEN, CDR2 SYDVKM. CDR3 length: 12 amino acids.

The chain recombines TRBV5-1 with TRBJ2-2; 12 bases are shared with TRBD2. After removal of 4 bases from V and 1 base from J, the junction contained 8 bases not matched to a gene. Germline V CDR1 and CDR2: SGHRS, YFSETQ. This CDR3 contains 18 residues. CDR3 in DNA: TGCGCCAGCAGCCTGGTCGTGACTAGCGGGGGGAACACCGGGGAGCTGTTTTTT. The encoded protein is CASSLVVTSGGNTGELFF.

This clonotype was picked up a small number of times. This CDR3 reads CASSLRATGNTIYF. The CDR3 nucleotides are TGTGCCAGCAGCCTAAGAGCTACTGGAAACACCATATATTTT. This chain joins TRBV7-2 and TRBJ1-3; D is uncertain. The CDR3 extends over 14 amino acids. V was pared by 5 bases and J by 2 bases, with 10 bases between. In germline, CDR1 is SGHTA, CDR2 FQGNSA.

This chain links TRBV4-1 with TRBJ2-3; TRBD2 aligns across 7 bases. The germline gives CDR1 MGHRA, CDR2 YSYEKL. Losses at the gene ends were 4 bases for V and 2 bases for J; bases not matched to a gene: 6. The CDR3 is made up of 15 amino acids. The CDR3, as DNA: TGCGCCAGCAGCCCTTGGGGGGGAGACACAGATACGCAGTATTTT. It codes for CASSPWGGDTDTQYF.

The V gene is TRBV20-1, the J gene TRBJ2-5; D remains ambiguous. The J call is uncertain, as TRBJ2-7 better fits the DNA end. Germline loops: CDR1 DFQATT, CDR2 SNEGSKA (reference sequence). This CDR3 has 14 amino acids. The CDR3 sequence is CSARPILLSNEQYF. The CDR3 DNA reads TGCAGTGCCCGACCGATTCTTCTTTCCAACGAGCAGTACTTC.

The chain has TRBV27 and TRBJ1-6; tentatively, D is TRBD1 (6 bases). Germline CDR1 reads MNHEY; CDR2 reads SMNVEV (reference sequence). CDR3 length: 17 amino acids. V was clipped by 0 bases and J by 7 bases, with 16 bases between them. The CDR3 DNA sequence: TGTGCCAGCAGTTTATCCCCCGGGGGGGCAGGGAATTCACCCCTCCACTTT. Residues: CASSLSPGGAGNSPLHF.

This chain links TRBV2 with TRBJ1-2; 8 bases agree with TRBD1. J gave up 6 bases and V 6 bases, and 6 bases lay outside the gene matches. The CDR3 is made up of 13 amino acids. In germline, CDR1 is SNHLY, CDR2 FYNNEI. CDR3 loop: CASRPGTGDGYTF. The CDR3 region has the DNA TGTGCCAGCAGACCCGGGACAGGTGATGGCTACACCTTC.

The CDR3 loop reads CSAGASEFGPNYGYTF. As DNA, the CDR3 is TGCAGTGCGGGGGCCTCTGAGTTTGGGCCTAACTATGGCTACACCTTC. V usage is TRBV20-1 and J usage is TRBJ1-2; TRBD1 might be the D (6 bases). Germline V lookup: CDR1 DFQATT, CDR2 SNEGSKA (reference sequence). V was clipped by 6 bases and J by 0 bases, with 20 bases between them. The CDR3 is 16 residues long.

This clonotype was counted a few times. This rearrangement joins TRBV19 to TRBJ1-6; 10 bases match TRBD1. J was trimmed by 7 bases and V by 3 bases; bases with no gene match: 0. The CDR3 is made up of 14 amino acids. Germline CDR1 is LNHDA and CDR2 is SQIVND (reference sequence). The DNA of the CDR3 is TGTGCCAGTAGTATGGGACAGGGGAATTCACCCCTCCACTTT. Protein: CASSMGQGNSPLHF.

This chain joins TRBV4-1 and TRBJ2-2; 9 nucleotides align to TRBD2. V gave up 1 base and J gave up 3 bases; unmatched junction bases: 6. CDR1 and CDR2 from the germline V gene are MGHRA and YSYEKL. This CDR3 comprises 17 residues. DNA of the CDR3: TGCGCCAGCAGCCAAGTCGAGCGGGGGGTTGACACCGGGGAGCTGTTTTTT. This codes for CASSQVERGVDTGELFF.

The chain employs TRBV3-1 and TRBJ2-2; D remains ambiguous. This CDR3 comprises 17 residues. V was trimmed by 3 bases and J by 3 bases, leaving 17 bases between them. The germline CDR1 and CDR2 sequences are LGHDT and YNNKEL (reference sequence). CDR3 DNA sequence: TGTGCCAGCAGCCACTTAACCCTCGCTACCTACACCGGGGAGCTGTTTTTT. Its protein is CASSHLTLATYTGELFF.

A few counts support this clonotype. The chain employs TRBV20-1 and TRBJ1-2; TRBD1 aligns across 7 bases. The CDR3 is 14 residues long. The germline CDR1 and CDR2 sequences are DFQATT and SNEGSKA (reference sequence). V lost 0 bases and J lost 6; bases outside the gene matches: 7. The CDR3 DNA sequence: TGCAGTGCTAGAGAAGGGACAGCGATCAATGGCTACACCTTC. Residues: CSAREGTAINGYTF.

This clonotype was counted between two and nine times. This rearrangement joins TRBV6-5 to TRBJ2-7; D is possibly TRBD1 (6 bases). The CDR3 extends over 13 amino acids. From germline, CDR1 is MNHEY and CDR2 SVGAGI. Between the trimmed V and J ends, which lost 7 bases and 12 bases, there was a span of 22 bases. The CDR3 protein is CASIGVTGKGLYF. The CDR3 bases are TGTGCCAGCATAGGCGTAACAGGGAAGGGGCTGTACTTC.

In this sample, this clonotype turned up a few times. The rearrangement uses TRBV20-1 and TRBJ2-1, with 11 bases aligning to TRBD2. V lost 0 bases and J lost 6; bases outside the gene matches: 7. The CDR3 runs 16 residues. CDR1 is DFQATT, CDR2 SNEGSKA, per germline (reference sequence). The DNA of the CDR3 is TGCAGTGCTAGAGATCCTCTAGCGGGGGGCCGCAATGAGCAGTTCTTC. It translates to CSARDPLAGGRNEQFF.

This clonotype came up a few times. This chain uses TRBV12-3 or TRBV12-4 with TRBJ2-1; weak D call: TRBD1 (6 bases). The CDR3 consists of 11 residues. The V and J ends lost 4 bases and 10 bases respectively, with 8 bases between them. The CDR3 loop is CASSYDREQFF. The CDR3 DNA sequence: TGTGCCAGCAGTTACGACAGGGAGCAGTTCTTC.

This clonotype was counted a few times. The chain recombines TRBV5-1 with TRBJ2-6; D ambiguous. CDR1 and CDR2 (germline): SGHRS, YFSETQ. This CDR3 spans 20 amino acids. V was clipped by 1 base and J by 1 base, with 21 bases between them. The CDR3: CASSLSGLGSDPSGANVLTF. The CDR3 DNA sequence: TGCGCCAGCAGCTTGTCAGGTCTCGGCAGCGATCCTTCTGGGGCCAACGTCCTGACTTTC. The entire variable domain, with the rest obtained from reference TRBV5-1 and TRBJ2-6, is as follows: KAGVTQTPRYLIKTRGQQVTLSCSPISGHRSVSWYQQTPGQGLQFLFEYFSETQRNKGNFPGRFSGRQFSNSRSEMNVSTLELGDSALYLCASSLSGLGSDPSGANVLTFGAGSRLTVL.

The chain carries TRBV3-1 and TRBJ1-2; TRBD1 matches at 9 bases. Germline V gives CDR1 LGHDT, CDR2 YNNKEL (reference sequence). V shed 6 bases, J shed 4 bases, and the junction held 6 bases outside the gene matches. CDR3 length equals 14 residues. CDR3 DNA sequence: TGTGCCAGCAGGATACAGGGGGCAGGCTATGGCTACACCTTC. This encodes CASRIQGAGYGYTF.

The chain links TRBV29-1 to TRBJ2-7; D may be TRBD1 or TRBD2 (5 bases each). V lost 7 bases and J lost 3, with 10 bases in between. CDR1 is SQVTM and CDR2 is ANQGSEA in the germline V gene. The CDR3 consists of 11 residues. In nucleotides, the CDR3 is TGCAGCGCCGATGGGGGCTACGAGCAGTACTTC. Protein sequence: CSADGGYEQYF.

Comment on this clonotype: A much bigger clone sits one base away, suggesting this may be a read error. The chain uses TRBV28 and TRBJ2-7, with D unresolved. This CDR3 has 12 residues. Germline V gene lookup returns CDR1 MDHEN and CDR2 SYDVKM. The V gene lost 10 bases and the J gene lost 2 bases, with 12 bases spanning the gap. The CDR3 sequence: CAIKEGTYEQYF. As DNA, the CDR3 is TGTGCCATCAAGGAAGGAACCTACGAGCAGTACTTC.